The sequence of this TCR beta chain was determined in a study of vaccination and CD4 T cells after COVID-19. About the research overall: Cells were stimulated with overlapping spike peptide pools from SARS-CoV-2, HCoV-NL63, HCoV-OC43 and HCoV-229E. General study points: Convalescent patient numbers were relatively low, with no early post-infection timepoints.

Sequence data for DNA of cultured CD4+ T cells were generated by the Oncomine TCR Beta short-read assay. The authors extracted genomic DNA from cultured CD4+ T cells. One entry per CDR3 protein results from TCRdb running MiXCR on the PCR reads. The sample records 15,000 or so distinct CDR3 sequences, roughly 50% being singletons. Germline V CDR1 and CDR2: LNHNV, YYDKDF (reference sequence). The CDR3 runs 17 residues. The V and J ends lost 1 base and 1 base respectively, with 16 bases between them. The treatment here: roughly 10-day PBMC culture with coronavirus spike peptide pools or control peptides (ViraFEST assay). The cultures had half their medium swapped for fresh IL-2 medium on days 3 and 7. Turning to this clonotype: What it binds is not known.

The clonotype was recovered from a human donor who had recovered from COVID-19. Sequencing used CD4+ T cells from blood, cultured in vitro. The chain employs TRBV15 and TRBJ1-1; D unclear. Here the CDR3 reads CATSRVPPRKGNTEAFF. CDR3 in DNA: TGTGCCACCAGCAGAGTTCCCCCACGAAAGGGGAACACTGAAGCTTTCTTT.